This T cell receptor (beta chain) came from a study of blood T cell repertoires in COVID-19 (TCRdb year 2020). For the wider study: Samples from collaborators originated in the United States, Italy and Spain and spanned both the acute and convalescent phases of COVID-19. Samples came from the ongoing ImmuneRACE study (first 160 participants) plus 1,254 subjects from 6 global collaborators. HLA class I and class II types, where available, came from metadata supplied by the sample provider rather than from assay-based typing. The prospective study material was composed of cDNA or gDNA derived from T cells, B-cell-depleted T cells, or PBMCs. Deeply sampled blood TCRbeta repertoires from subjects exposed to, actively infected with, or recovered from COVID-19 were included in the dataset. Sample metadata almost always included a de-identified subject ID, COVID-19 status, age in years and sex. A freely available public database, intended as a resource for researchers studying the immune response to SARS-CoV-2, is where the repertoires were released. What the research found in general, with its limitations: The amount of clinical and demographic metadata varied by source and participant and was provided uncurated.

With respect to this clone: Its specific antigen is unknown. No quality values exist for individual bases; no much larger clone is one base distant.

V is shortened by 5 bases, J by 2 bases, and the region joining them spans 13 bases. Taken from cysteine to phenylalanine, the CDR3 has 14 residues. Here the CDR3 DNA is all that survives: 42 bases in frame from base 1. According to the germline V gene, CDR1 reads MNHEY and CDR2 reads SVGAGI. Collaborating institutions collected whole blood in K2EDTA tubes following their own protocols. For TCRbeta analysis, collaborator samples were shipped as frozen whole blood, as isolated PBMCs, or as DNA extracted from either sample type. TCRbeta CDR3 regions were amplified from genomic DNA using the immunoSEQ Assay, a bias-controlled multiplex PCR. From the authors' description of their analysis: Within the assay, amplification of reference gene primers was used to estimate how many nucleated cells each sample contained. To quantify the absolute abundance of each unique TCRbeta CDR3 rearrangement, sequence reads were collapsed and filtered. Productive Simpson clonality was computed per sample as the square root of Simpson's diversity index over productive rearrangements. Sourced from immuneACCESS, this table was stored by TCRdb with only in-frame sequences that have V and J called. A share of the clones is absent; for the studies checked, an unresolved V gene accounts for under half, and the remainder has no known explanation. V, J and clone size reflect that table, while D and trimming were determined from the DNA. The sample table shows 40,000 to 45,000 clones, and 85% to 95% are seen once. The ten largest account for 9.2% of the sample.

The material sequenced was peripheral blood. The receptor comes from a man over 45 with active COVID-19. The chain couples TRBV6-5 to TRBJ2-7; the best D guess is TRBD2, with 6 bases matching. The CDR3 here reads CASSPDYGTYEQYF. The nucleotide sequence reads TGTGCCAGCAGTCCGGACTACGGAACCTACGAGCAGTACTTC.